What follows is one TCR beta chain and its context. Its matching antigen is unknown. The data were taken from a study of OX40 agonist ivuxolimab in advanced cancers. Looking at the study overall: As their treatment, patients were administered ivuxolimab, an agonistic anti-OX40 (CD134) antibody.

Findings of the study overall: Dose levels from 0.1 to 3.0 mg/kg saw CD4+ and CD8+ blood T cells expand clonally by week 6. Patients with a partial response at 0.1-3.0 mg/kg had among the lowest clonal expansion.

The data were produced by immunoSEQ multiplex PCR, yet TCRdb's version contains in-frame clones alone and is incomplete. Altogether about 92,000 clones are present, under 95% being singletons, with the ten largest covering less than 0.35%. Germline-derived CDR1 and CDR2 are LGHNA and YNFKEQ. V lost 0 bases to trimming and J lost 3 bases, with 11 bases between them. CDR3 size: 16 residues. This chain links TRBV4-2 with TRBJ1-4; D uncertain. The TCR comes from an adult with an advanced solid tumor such as melanoma, head and neck, liver or kidney cancer. Material: CD4+ or CD8+ T cells sorted from blood, obtained in a trial of the OX40 agonist ivuxolimab. The CDR3 protein is CASSQDYRGSNEKLFF. CDR3 DNA: TGTGCCAGCAGCCAAGATTATAGAGGGTCTAATGAAAAACTGTTTTTT.